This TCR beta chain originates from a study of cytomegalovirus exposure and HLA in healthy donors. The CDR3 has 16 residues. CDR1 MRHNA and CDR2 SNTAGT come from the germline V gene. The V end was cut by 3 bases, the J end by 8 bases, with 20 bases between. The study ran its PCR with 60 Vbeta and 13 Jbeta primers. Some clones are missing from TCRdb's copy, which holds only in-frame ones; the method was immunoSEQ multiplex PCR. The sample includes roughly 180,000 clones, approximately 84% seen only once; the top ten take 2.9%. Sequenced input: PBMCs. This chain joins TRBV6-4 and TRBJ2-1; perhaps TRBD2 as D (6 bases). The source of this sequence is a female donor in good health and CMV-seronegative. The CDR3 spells CASSDSSYSGEDEQFF. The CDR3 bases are TGTGCCAGCAGTGATTCCTCCTATTCGGGGGAGGATGAGCAGTTCTTC.